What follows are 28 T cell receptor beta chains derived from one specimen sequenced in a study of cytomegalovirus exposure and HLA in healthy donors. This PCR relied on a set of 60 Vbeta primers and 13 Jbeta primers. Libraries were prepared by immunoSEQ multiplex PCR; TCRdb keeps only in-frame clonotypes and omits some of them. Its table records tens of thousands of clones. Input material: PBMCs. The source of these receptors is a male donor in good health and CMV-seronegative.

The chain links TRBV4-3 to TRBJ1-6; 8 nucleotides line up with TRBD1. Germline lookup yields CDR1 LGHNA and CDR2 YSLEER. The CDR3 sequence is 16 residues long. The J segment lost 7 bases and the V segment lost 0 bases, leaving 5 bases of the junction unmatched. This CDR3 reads CASSQEGQVPNSPLHF. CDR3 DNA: TGCGCCAGCAGCCAAGAGGGACAGGTCCCCAATTCACCCCTCCACTTT.

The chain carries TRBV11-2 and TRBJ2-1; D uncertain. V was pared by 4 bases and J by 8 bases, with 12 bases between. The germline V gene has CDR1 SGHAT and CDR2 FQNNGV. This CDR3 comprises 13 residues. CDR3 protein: CASSSPGSYEQFF. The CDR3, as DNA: TGTGCCAGCAGCTCACCCGGTAGCTATGAGCAGTTCTTC.

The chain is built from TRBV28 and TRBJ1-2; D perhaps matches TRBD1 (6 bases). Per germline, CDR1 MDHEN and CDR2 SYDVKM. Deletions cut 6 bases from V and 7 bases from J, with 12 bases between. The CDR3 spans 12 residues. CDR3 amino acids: CASSHRAGGYTF. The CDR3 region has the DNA TGTGCCAGCAGCCACAGGGCCGGTGGCTACACCTTC.

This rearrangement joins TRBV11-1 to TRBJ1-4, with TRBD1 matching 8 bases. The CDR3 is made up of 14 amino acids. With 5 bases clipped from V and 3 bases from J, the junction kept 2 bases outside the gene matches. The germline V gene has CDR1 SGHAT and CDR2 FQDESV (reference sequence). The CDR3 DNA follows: TGTGCCAGCAGCCTGGACAGGGCTAATGAAAAACTGTTTTTT. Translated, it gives CASSLDRANEKLFF.

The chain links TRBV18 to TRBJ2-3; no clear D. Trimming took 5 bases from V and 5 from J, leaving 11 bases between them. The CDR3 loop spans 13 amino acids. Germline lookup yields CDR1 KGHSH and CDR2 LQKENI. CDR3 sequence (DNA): TGTGCCAGCTCAGCGACAAACCTAGATACGCAGTATTTT. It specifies CASSATNLDTQYF.

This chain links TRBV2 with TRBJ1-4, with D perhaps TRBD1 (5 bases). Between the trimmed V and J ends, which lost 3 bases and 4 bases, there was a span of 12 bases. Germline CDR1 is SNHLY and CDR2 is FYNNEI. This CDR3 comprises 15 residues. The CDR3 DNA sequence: TGTGCCAGCAGTGAGGCCGGGGGGGGTAATGAAAAACTGTTTTTT. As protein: CASSEAGGGNEKLFF.

CDR3 amino acids: CASSQRTGTGLRDEQFF. CDR3 DNA sequence: TGCGCCAGCAGCCAGAGGACCGGGACAGGGTTAAGGGATGAGCAGTTCTTC. The J gene is TRBJ2-1, the V gene TRBV4-1, with TRBD1 matching 9 bases. The CDR3 contains 17 residues. In germline, CDR1 is MGHRA, CDR2 YSYEKL. J gave up 8 bases and V 3 bases, and 14 bases lay outside the gene matches.

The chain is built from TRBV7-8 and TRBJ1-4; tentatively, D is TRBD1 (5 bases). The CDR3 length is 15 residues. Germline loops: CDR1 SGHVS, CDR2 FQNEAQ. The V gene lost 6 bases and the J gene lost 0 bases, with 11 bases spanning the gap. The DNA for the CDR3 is TGTGCCAGCAGACCCAGGGCCGCAACTAATGAAAAACTGTTTTTT. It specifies CASRPRAATNEKLFF.

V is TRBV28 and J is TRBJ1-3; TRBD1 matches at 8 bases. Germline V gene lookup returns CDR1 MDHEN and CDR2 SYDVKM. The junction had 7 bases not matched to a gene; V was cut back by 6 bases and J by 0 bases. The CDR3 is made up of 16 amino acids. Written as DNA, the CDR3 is TGTGCCAGCAGCCCCGGGACAGGCCGCTCTGGAAACACCATATATTTT. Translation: CASSPGTGRSGNTIYF.

CDR3 in amino acids: CASSALLYRENEQYF. As DNA, the CDR3 is TGTGCCAGCAGCGCACTACTGTACAGGGAAAACGAGCAGTACTTC. V usage is TRBV21-1 and J usage is TRBJ2-7; the tabulated D call, TRBD1, remains unverified against the DNA. TRBV21-1 is a pseudogene. This CDR3 spans 15 amino acids.

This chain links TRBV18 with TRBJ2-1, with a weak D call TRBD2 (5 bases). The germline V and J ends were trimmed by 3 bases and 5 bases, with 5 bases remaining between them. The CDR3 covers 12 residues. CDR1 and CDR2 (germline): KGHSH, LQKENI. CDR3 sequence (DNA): TGTGCCAGCTCACCGCGGGACAATGAGCAGTTCTTC. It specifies CASSPRDNEQFF.

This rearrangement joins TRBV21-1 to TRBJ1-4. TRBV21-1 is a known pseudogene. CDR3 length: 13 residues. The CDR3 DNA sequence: TGTGCCAGCAGCGGACTGCCCAATGAAAAACTGTTTTTT. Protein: CASSGLPNEKLFF.

Written as DNA, the CDR3 is TGTGCCAGCAGCACTGGACAGGGCGGGACTGAAGCTTTCTTT. Translated: CASSTGQGGTEAFF. The rearrangement links TRBV4-2 to TRBJ1-1, with 8 bases fitting TRBD1. CDR3 length equals 14 residues. V gave up 5 bases and J gave up 5 bases; unmatched junction bases: 7. Germline loops: CDR1 LGHNA, CDR2 YNFKEQ.

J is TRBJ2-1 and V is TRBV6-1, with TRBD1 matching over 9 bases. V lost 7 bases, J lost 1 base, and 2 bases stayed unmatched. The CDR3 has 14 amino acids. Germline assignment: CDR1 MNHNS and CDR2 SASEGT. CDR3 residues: CASKGTGSYNEQFF. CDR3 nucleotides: TGTGCCAGCAAAGGGACAGGGTCCTACAATGAGCAGTTCTTC.

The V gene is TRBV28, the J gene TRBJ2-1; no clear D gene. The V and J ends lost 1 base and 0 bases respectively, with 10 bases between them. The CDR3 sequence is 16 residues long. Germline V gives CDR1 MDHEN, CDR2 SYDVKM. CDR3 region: CASSLLPGSSYNEQFF. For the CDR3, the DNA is TGTGCCAGCAGTTTATTGCCTGGCAGCTCCTACAATGAGCAGTTCTTC.

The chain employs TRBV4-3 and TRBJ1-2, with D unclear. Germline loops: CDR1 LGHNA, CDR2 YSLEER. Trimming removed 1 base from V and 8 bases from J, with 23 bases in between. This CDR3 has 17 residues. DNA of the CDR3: TGCGCCAGCAGCCAAGTAGGAGGGATCACGACTAGAGGGGGCTACACCTTC. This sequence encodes CASSQVGGITTRGGYTF.

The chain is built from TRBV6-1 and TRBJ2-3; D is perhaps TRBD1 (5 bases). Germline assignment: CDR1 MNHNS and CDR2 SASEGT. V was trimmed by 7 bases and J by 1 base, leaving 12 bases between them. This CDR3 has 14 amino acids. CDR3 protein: CASKNRSRTDTQYF. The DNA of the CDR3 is TGTGCCAGCAAAAACAGGTCCCGCACAGATACGCAGTATTTT.

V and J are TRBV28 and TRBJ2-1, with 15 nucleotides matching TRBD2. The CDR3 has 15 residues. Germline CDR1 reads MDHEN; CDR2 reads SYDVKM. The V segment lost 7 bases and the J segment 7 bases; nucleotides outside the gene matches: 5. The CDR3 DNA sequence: TGTGCCAGCACCCTCGGACTAGCGGGAGGGAATGAGCAGTTCTTC. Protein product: CASTLGLAGGNEQFF.

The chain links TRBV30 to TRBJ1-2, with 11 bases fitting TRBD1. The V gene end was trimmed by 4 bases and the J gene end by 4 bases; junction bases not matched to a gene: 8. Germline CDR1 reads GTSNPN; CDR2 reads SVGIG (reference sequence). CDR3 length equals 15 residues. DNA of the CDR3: TGTGCCTGGAAGGACCGGGACAGGGGGGCCTATGGCTACACCTTC. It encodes CAWKDRDRGAYGYTF.

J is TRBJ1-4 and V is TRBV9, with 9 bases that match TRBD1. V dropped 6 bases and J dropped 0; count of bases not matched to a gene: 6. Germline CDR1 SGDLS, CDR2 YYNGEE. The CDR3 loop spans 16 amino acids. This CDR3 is CASNQGQGTTNEKLFF. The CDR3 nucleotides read TGTGCCAGCAACCAGGGACAGGGAACAACTAATGAAAAACTGTTTTTT.

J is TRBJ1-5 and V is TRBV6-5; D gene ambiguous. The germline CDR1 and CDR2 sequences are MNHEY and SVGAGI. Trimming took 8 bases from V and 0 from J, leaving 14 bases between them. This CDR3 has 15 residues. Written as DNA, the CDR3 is TGTGCCAGCGTGGGAGGATTTTATAGCAATCAGCCCCAGCATTTT. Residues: CASVGGFYSNQPQHF.

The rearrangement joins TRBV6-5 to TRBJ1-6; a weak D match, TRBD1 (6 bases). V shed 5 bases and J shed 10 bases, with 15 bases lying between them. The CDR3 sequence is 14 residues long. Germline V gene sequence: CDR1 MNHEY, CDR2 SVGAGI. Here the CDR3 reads CASSRQDPISPLHF. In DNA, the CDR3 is TGTGCCAGCAGTAGACAGGACCCTATATCACCCCTCCACTTT.

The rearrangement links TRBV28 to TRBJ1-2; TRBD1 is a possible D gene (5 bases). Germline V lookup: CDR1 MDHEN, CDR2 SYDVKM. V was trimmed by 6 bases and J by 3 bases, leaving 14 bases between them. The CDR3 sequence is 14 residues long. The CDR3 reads CASSQWQGDYGYTF. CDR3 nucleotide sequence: TGTGCCAGCAGCCAATGGCAGGGCGACTATGGCTACACCTTC.

CDR3 region: CASSFPSGASPLHF. CDR3 bases: TGTGCCAGCAGTTTCCCTAGCGGGGCTTCACCCCTCCACTTT. The V call is TRBV28, the J call TRBJ1-6; D is perhaps TRBD1 (5 bases). Between the trimmed V and J ends, which lost 3 bases and 9 bases, there was a span of 12 bases. The CDR3 runs 14 residues. Germline V lookup: CDR1 MDHEN, CDR2 SYDVKM.

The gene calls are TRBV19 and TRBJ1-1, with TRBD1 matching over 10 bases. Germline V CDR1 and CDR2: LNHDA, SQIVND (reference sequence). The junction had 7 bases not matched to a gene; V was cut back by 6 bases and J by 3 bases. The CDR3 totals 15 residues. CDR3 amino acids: CASRRDRGGYTEAFF. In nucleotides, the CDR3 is TGTGCCAGTAGACGGGACAGGGGAGGGTACACTGAAGCTTTCTTT.

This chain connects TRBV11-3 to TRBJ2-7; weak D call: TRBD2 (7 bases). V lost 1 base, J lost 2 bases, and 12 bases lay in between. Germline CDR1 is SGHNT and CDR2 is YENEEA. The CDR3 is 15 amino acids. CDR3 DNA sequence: TGTGCCAGCAGCTTAGGCGGGGGCATCACCTACGAGCAGTACTTC. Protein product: CASSLGGGITYEQYF.

The CDR3 DNA sequence: TGCAGCGTTGAGTGGCTAGCGGGCACAGATACGCAGTATTTT. Its translation: CSVEWLAGTDTQYF. The rearrangement joins TRBV29-1 to TRBJ2-3, with TRBD2 matching 7 bases. The CDR3 is made up of 14 amino acids. Trimming took 3 bases from V and 1 from J; bases not matched to a gene: 4. Per the germline V gene, CDR1 is SQVTM and CDR2 is ANQGSEA.

CDR3 sequence (DNA): TGTGCCAGCAGCGACAGACCAGGGAAATACGAGCAGTACTTC. Its translation is CASSDRPGKYEQYF. This chain joins TRBV5-4 and TRBJ2-7; TRBD1 is a possible D gene (5 bases). The CDR3 spans 14 residues. From germline, CDR1 is SGHNT and CDR2 YYREEE (reference sequence). Trimming pared 4 bases from V and 4 bases from J, leaving 15 bases between. Using reference TRBV5-4 and TRBJ2-7 for the parts outside the CDR3, the full variable domain is ETGVTQSPTHLIKTRGQQVTLRCSSQSGHNTVSWYQQALGQGPQFIFQYYREEENGRGNFPPRFSGLQFPNYSSELNVNALELDDSALYLCASSDRPGKYEQYFGPGTRLTVT.